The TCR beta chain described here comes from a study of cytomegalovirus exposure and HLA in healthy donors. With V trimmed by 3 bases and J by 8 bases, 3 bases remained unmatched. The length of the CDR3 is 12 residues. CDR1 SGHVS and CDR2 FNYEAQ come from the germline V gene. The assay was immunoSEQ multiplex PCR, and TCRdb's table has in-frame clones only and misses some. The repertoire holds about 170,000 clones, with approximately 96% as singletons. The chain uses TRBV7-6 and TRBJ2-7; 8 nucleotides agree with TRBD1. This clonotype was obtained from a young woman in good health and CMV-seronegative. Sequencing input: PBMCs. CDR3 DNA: TGTGCCAGCAGCTTGCAGGGGGCTAAGCAGTACTTC. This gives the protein CASSLQGAKQYF.